What follows are 11 T cell receptor beta chains derived from one specimen sequenced in a study of blood T cells in healthy people across ages. A second about 7 to 11 cycle PCR used barcoded and J-beta primers. MiXCR, run by TCRdb on the 5' RACE reads, gives a single entry per CDR3 protein. The sample lists 700,000 to 900,000 distinct CDR3 sequences, 20% to 30% occurring once. Another study also made use of these data, one on T cells of mothers and their children.

Sequenced material: blood. The receptor set was obtained from a boy aged 10-17 years in good health.

The chain has TRBV20-1 and TRBJ2-4; D perhaps matches TRBD1 (6 bases). Germline CDR1 is DFQATT and CDR2 is SNEGSKA (reference sequence). The CDR3 totals 13 residues. Trimming stripped 2 bases from V and 8 bases from J, with 13 bases between. The CDR3 loop is CSARTTGSDIQYF. In nucleotides, the CDR3 is TGCAGTGCTAGAACGACAGGCTCTGACATTCAGTACTTC.

This clonotype has just a few counts. The rearrangement joins TRBV5-4 to TRBJ2-1; 8 bases align to TRBD2. J gave up 3 bases and V 4 bases, and 9 bases lay outside the gene matches. The germline V gene encodes CDR1 SGHNT and CDR2 YYREEE (reference sequence). The length of the CDR3 is 16 residues. CDR3 bases: TGTGCCAGCAGCCACACCGCGGGGGGTAACTACAATGAGCAGTTCTTC. As protein: CASSHTAGGNYNEQFF.

The V gene is TRBV2, the J gene TRBJ1-4; D remains ambiguous. The CDR3 covers 15 residues. The V end was cut by 8 bases, the J end by 0 bases, with 13 bases between. Germline V lookup: CDR1 SNHLY, CDR2 FYNNEI. The CDR3 reads CASHYDEATNEKLFF. Written as DNA, the CDR3 is TGTGCCAGCCACTACGACGAAGCAACTAATGAAAAACTGTTTTTT.

The gene calls are TRBV11-1 and TRBJ2-3, with 11 bases fitting TRBD2. The V segment lost 5 bases and the J segment 2 bases; nucleotides outside the gene matches: 6. Germline CDR1 reads SGHAT; CDR2 reads FQDESV (reference sequence). The CDR3 contains 16 residues. The CDR3 region is CASSTKLAGVTDTQYF. The CDR3 DNA is TGTGCCAGCAGCACGAAACTAGCGGGGGTCACAGATACGCAGTATTTT.

The rearrangement links TRBV5-1 to TRBJ2-3; the D is unclear. The CDR3 is made up of 15 amino acids. Germline V gene data show CDR1 as SGHRS and CDR2 as YFSETQ. Trimming stripped 4 bases from V and 2 bases from J, with 14 bases between. Here the CDR3 reads CASSPGRTLTDTQYF. CDR3 sequence (DNA): TGCGCCAGCAGCCCTGGCAGGACCCTCACAGATACGCAGTATTTT.

The chain couples TRBV6-5 to TRBJ2-1; D is ambiguous. Germline values: CDR1 MNHEY, CDR2 SVGAGI. Between the trimmed V and J ends, which lost 5 bases and 4 bases, there was a span of 18 bases. This CDR3 spans 16 amino acids. The CDR3 DNA is TGTGCCAGCAGTGCCCCGAGTAGGGCCACGTACAATGAGCAGTTCTTC. Its protein is CASSAPSRATYNEQFF.

There are a few counts of this clonotype. This chain links TRBV7-8 with TRBJ2-5, with 7 positions matching TRBD2. Trimming cost V 8 bases and J 2 bases; bases outside gene matches: 5. CDR3 length equals 13 residues. The germline gives CDR1 SGHVS, CDR2 FQNEAQ. CDR3 loop: CASLARGQETQYF. The CDR3 nucleotides are TGTGCCAGCTTAGCGCGGGGGCAAGAGACCCAGTACTTC.

This clonotype came up a few times. This sequence joins TRBV7-9 and TRBJ2-7, with 8 bases fitting TRBD1. The tail of the sequence fits TRBJ2-1 better, so the J call may be wrong. The CDR3 contains 14 residues. Looked up from germline, CDR1 is SEHNR and CDR2 is FQNEAQ (reference sequence). The CDR3 protein is CASTSGQASNEQFF. The CDR3 DNA follows: TGTGCCAGCACCTCGGGACAGGCGAGCAATGAGCAGTTCTTC.

This clonotype was counted a few times. The rearrangement joins TRBV7-9 to TRBJ2-5; no clear D gene. Germline V gene data show CDR1 as SEHNR and CDR2 as FQNEAQ (reference sequence). The CDR3 covers 15 residues. The V and J ends lost 0 bases and 11 bases respectively, with 19 bases between them. The CDR3 sequence is CASSLAGYGPGEQYF. The CDR3 nucleotides are TGTGCCAGCAGCTTAGCGGGGTACGGCCCCGGTGAGCAGTACTTC.

This clonotype appeared a few times. The rearrangement joins TRBV10-3 to TRBJ2-3, with D unresolved. Germline loops: CDR1 ENHRY, CDR2 SYGVKD. Trimming took 10 bases from V and 3 from J, leaving 11 bases between them. The CDR3 is 12 residues long. CDR3 coding DNA: TGTGCCACCACCAATCGGACAGATACGCAGTATTTT. It specifies CATTNRTDTQYF.

V gene TRBV7-2 combines with J gene TRBJ2-5, with 8 bases lining up with TRBD2. J lost 5 bases, V lost 4 bases, and 9 bases had no gene match. The length of the CDR3 is 15 residues. Germline V gene lookup returns CDR1 SGHTA and CDR2 FQGNSA. The CDR3 nucleotides read TGTGCCAGCAGCTCGACTAGCGCGAGGGGGGAGACCCAGTACTTC. As protein: CASSSTSARGETQYF.